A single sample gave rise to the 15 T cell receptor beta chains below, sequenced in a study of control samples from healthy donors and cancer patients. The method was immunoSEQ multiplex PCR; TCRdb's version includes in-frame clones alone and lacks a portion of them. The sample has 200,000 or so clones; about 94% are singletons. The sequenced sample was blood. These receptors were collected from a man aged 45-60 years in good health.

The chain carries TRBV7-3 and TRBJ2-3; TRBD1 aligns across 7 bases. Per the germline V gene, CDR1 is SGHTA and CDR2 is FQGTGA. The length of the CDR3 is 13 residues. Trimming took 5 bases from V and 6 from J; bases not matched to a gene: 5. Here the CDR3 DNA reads TGTGCCAGCAGCCTCCGACAGGGTGATACGCAGTATTTT. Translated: CASSLRQGDTQYF.

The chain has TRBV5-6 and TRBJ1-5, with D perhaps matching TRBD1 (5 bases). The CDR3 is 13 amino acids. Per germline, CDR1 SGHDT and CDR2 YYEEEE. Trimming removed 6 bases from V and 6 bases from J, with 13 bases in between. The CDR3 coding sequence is TGTGCCAGCACTTCGGGGGAGGGTCAGCCCCAGCATTTT. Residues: CASTSGEGQPQHF.

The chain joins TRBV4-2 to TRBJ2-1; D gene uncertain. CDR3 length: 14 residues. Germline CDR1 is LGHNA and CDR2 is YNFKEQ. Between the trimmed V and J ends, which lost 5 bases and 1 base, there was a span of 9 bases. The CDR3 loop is CASSSPGSYNEQFF. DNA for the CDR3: TGTGCCAGCAGCTCCCCAGGATCCTACAATGAGCAGTTCTTC.

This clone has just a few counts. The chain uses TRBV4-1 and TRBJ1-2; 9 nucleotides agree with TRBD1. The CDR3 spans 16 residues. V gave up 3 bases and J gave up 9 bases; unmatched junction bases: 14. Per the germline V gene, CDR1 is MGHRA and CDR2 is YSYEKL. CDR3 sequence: CASSHLTGGAYVRYTF. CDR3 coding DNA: TGCGCCAGCAGCCACCTCACAGGGGGCGCTTATGTTCGCTACACCTTC.

The CDR3 DNA follows: TGTGCCAGCGGTTCTGAAGTCCAAAACACCATATATTTT. This translates into CASGSEVQNTIYF. This chain links TRBV6-5 with TRBJ1-3; D is unresolved. V shed 8 bases and J shed 6 bases, with 14 bases lying between them. From germline, CDR1 is MNHEY and CDR2 SVGAGI. The CDR3 covers 13 residues.

CDR3 sequence (DNA): TGTGCCAGCAGCTACGACAGGCTGAACACTGAAGCTTTCTTT. Its translation is CASSYDRLNTEAFF. This sequence joins TRBV5-6 and TRBJ1-1; TRBD1 might be the D (6 bases). The ends were cut back, 3 bases at V and 0 bases at J, with 9 bases in the middle. CDR1 SGHDT and CDR2 YYEEEE come from the germline V gene. The CDR3 is 14 residues long.

This CDR3 reads CASSDVSVYNEQFF. In DNA, the CDR3 is TGTGCCAGCAGTGACGTCAGCGTCTACAATGAGCAGTTCTTC. The rearrangement uses TRBV2 and TRBJ2-1; D gene unclear. The CDR3 has 14 amino acids. V lost 3 bases, J lost 3 bases, and 9 bases lay in between. Germline values: CDR1 SNHLY, CDR2 FYNNEI.

CDR3 amino acids: CASRGSGTGEKLFF. The CDR3 nucleotides are TGTGCCAGCAGGGGATCGGGGACAGGGGAAAAACTGTTTTTT. The chain has TRBV7-9 and TRBJ1-4; 9 bases match TRBD1. The germline gives CDR1 SEHNR, CDR2 FQNEAQ (reference sequence). CDR3 length equals 14 residues. V lost 6 bases to trimming and J lost 8 bases; unmatched junction nucleotides: 7.

The CDR3 loop reads CASSFRTGVSTDTQYF. DNA for the CDR3: TGTGCCAGCAGTTTTCGGACAGGGGTTAGCACAGATACGCAGTATTTT. The rearrangement uses TRBV27 and TRBJ2-3; 9 bases agree with TRBD1. Germline loops: CDR1 MNHEY, CDR2 SMNVEV (reference sequence). The CDR3 covers 16 residues. The junction had 4 bases not matched to a gene; V was cut back by 3 bases and J by 0 bases.

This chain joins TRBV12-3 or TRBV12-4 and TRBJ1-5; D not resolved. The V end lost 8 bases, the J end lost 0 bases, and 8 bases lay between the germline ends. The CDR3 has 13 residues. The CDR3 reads CASEATSNQPQHF. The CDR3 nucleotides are TGTGCCAGCGAGGCGACTAGCAATCAGCCCCAGCATTTT.

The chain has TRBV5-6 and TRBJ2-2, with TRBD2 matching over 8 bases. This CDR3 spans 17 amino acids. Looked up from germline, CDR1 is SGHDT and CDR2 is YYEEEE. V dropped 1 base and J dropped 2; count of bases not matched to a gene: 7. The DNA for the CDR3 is TGTGCCAGCAGCTTGATGTCTAGCGGGTTTAACACCGGGGAGCTGTTTTTT. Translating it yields CASSLMSSGFNTGELFF.

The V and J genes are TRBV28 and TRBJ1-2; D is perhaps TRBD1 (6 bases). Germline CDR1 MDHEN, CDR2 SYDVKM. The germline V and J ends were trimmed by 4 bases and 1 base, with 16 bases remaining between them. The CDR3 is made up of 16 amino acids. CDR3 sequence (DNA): TGTGCCAGCAGTTCAGTCCCAGGGGTCGATAACTATGGCTACACCTTC. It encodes CASSSVPGVDNYGYTF.

CDR3 region: CASSPRDRTYEQYV. The DNA for the CDR3 is TGTGCCAGTAGTCCCCGGGACAGAACCTACGAGCAGTACGTC. The chain employs TRBV19 and TRBJ2-7; 7 bases are a match to TRBD1. Germline assignment: CDR1 LNHDA and CDR2 SQIVND (reference sequence). V gave up 5 bases and J gave up 2 bases; unmatched junction bases: 6. This CDR3 has 14 residues.

The CDR3 protein is CASSQGQTYEQYF. CDR3 in DNA: TGTGCCAGCAGCCAGGGACAGACCTACGAGCAGTACTTC. J is TRBJ2-7 and V is TRBV27, with 7 positions matching TRBD1. V lost 6 bases to trimming and J lost 2 bases; unmatched junction nucleotides: 4. CDR1 and CDR2 from the germline V gene are MNHEY and SMNVEV (reference sequence). The CDR3 loop spans 13 amino acids.

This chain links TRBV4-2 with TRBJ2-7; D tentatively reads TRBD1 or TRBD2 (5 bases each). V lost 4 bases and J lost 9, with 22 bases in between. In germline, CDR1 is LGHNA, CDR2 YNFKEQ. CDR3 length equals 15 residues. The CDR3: CASSPSRELKTGQYF. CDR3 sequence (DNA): TGTGCCAGCAGCCCTAGCAGGGAGTTAAAAACGGGGCAGTACTTC.